This is a list of T cell receptor beta chains from one sample in a study of T cells in localized non-small cell lung cancer. Some clones are missing from TCRdb's copy, which holds only in-frame ones; the method was immunoSEQ multiplex PCR. This sample has about 72,000 clones, with 84% found just once. Sequenced material: peripheral blood, taken before any cancer treatment. The receptors were sampled from a female donor at least 60 years old with stage I lung adenocarcinoma. The CDR3 runs from the conserved cysteine through the conserved F or W. Fields, in order: clone size, V gene, J gene, D gene, CDR3 DNA, CDR3 protein. A D gene is named only where the DNA matches it firmly. Rows give clone size only sometimes, using once, few, many, or a class for an expanded clone.

-	TRBV5-1	TRBJ2-2	TRBD2	TGCGCCAGCAGCTTTCGGGGAGGGGCGAACACCGGGGAGCTGTTTTTT	CASSFRGGANTGELFF
medium-sized	TRBV5-1	TRBJ2-7	-	TGCGCCAGCAGTACCGGGACTCTCACCTACGAGCAGTACTTC	CASSTGTLTYEQYF
-	TRBV7-6	TRBJ2-5	TRBD1	TGTGCCAGCAGCTACAGGGGGGCGGAGACCCAGTACTTC	CASSYRGAETQYF
-	TRBV9	TRBJ2-1	-	TGTGCCAGCAGCGCCGAGGGCCCCGGCAGCTCCTACAATGAGCAGTTCTTC	CASSAEGPGSSYNEQFF
once	TRBV27	TRBJ1-3	-	TGTGCCAGCAGGTCTTCGGGACTACAGGCTGCTGGAAACACCATATATTTT	CASRSSGLQAAGNTIYF
-	TRBV27	TRBJ1-2	TRBD1	TGTGCCAGCAGTTTATCCGACAGGGTTGGGGTCGGGGATGGCTACACCTTC	CASSLSDRVGVGDGYTF
once	TRBV11-2	TRBJ2-5	TRBD2	TGTGCCAGCAGCTTCTCTACGGGGGGCCAAGAGACCCAGTACTTC	CASSFSTGGQETQYF
-	TRBV11-3	TRBJ2-1	-	TGTGCCAGCAGCCATCGGGGCGAGCAGTTCTTC	CASSHRGEQFF
-	TRBV2	TRBJ1-5	-	TGTGCCAGCAGTGACAAGTCGGCAGTATTTCAGCCCCAGCATTTT	CASSDKSAVFQPQHF
-	TRBV19	TRBJ2-3	TRBD2	TGTGCCAGTATGTACAGCGGGAGGAACACAGATACGCAGTATTTT	CASMYSGRNTDTQYF